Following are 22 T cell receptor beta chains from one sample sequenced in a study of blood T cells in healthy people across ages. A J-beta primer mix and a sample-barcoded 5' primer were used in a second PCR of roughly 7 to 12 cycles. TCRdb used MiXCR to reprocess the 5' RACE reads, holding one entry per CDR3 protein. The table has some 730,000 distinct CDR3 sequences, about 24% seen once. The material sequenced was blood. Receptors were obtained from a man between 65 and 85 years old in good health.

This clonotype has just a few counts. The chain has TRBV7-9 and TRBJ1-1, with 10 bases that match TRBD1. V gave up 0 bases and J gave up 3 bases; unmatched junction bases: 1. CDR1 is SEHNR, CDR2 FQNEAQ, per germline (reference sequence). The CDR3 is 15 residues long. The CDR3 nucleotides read TGTGCCAGCAGCTTAGCGGGACAGGGGTACACTGAAGCTTTCTTT. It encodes CASSLAGQGYTEAFF.

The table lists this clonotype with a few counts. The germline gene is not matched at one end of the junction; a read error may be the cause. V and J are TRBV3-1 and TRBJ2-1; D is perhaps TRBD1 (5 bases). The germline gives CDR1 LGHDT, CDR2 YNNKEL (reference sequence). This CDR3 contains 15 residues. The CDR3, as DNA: TGTGCCAGCAGCCAAGTTCCCCAGGGCTACAATGGGCAGTTCTTC. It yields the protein CASSQVPQGYNGQFF.

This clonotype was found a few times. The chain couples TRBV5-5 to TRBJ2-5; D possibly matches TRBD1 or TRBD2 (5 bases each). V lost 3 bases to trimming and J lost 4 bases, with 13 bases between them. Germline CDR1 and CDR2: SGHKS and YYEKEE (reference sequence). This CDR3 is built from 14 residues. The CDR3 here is CASSSQAGGETQYF. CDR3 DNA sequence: TGTGCCAGCAGCTCTCAAGCTGGGGGAGAGACCCAGTACTTC.

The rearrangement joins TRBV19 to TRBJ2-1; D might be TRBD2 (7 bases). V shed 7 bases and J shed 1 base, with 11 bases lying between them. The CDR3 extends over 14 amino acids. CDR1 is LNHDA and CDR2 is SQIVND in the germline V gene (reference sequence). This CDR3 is CASNGGRSYNEQFF. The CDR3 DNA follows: TGTGCCAGTAACGGGGGGCGATCCTACAATGAGCAGTTCTTC.

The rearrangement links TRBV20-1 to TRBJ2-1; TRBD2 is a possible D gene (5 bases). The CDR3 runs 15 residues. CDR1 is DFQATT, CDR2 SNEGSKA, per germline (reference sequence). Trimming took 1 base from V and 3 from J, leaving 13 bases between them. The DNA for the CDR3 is TGCAGTGCTAGAGTTCGGGGATCCAACTACAATGAGCAGTTCTTC. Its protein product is CSARVRGSNYNEQFF.

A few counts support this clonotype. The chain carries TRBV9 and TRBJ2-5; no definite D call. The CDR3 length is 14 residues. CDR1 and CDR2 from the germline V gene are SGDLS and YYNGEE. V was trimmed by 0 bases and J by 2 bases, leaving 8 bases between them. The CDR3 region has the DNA TGTGCCAGCAGCGTAGGTTTCAAACAAGAGACCCAGTACTTC. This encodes CASSVGFKQETQYF.

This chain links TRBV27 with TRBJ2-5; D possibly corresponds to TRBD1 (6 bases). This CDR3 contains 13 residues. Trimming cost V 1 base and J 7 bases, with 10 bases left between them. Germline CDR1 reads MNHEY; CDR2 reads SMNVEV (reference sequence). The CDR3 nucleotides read TGTGCCAGCAGTTTATGGCCCAGGGGGACCCAGTACTTC. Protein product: CASSLWPRGTQYF.

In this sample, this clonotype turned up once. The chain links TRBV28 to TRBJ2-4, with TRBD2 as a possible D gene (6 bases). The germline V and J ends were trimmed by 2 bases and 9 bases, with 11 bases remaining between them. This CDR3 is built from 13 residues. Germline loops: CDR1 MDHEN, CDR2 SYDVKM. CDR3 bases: TGTGCCAGCAGTTTAGTACAGGAGGGCATTCAGTACTTC. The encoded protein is CASSLVQEGIQYF. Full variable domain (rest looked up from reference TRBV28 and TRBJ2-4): DVKVTQSSRYLVKRTGEKVFLECVQDMDHENMFWYRQDPGLGLRLIYFSYDVKMKEKGDIPEGYSVSREKKERFSLILESASTNQTSMYLCASSLVQEGIQYFGAGTRLSVL.

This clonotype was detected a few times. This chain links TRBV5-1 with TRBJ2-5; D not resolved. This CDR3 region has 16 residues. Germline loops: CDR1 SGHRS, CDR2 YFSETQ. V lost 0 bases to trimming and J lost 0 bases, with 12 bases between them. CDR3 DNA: TGCGCCAGCAGCTTGGTAGGCTATGGGTACCAAGAGACCCAGTACTTC. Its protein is CASSLVGYGYQETQYF.

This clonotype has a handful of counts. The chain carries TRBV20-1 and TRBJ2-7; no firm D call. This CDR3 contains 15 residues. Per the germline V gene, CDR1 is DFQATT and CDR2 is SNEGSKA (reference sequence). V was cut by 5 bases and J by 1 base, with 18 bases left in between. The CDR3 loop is CSAGPLDEISYEQYF. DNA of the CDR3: TGCAGTGCTGGACCCCTGGACGAGATATCCTACGAGCAGTACTTC.

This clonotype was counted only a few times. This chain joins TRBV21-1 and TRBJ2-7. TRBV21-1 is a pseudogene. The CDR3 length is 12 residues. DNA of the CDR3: TGTGCCAGCAGCAAAGTCCTCTACGAGCAGTACGTC. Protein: CASSKVLYEQYV.

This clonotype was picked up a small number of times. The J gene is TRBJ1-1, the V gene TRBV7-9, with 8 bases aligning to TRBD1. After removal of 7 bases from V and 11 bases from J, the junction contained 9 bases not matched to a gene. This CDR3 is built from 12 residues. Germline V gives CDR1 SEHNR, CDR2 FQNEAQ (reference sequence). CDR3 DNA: TGTGCCAGCACAAGGCAGGGGGCTAGGGCTTTCTTT. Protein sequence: CASTRQGARAFF.

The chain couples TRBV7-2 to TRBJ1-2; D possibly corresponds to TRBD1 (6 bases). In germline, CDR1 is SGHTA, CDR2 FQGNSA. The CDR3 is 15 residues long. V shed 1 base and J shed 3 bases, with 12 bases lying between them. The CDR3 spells CASSLGAGEDYGYTF. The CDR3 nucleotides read TGTGCCAGCAGCTTAGGCGCAGGGGAAGACTATGGCTACACCTTC.

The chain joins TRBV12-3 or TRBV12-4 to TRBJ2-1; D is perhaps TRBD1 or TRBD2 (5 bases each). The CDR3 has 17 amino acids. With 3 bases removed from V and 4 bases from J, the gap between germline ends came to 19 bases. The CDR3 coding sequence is TGTGCCAGCAGTTTGGTGCCCGGGGCTACAGGTTACAATGAGCAGTTCTTC. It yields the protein CASSLVPGATGYNEQFF.

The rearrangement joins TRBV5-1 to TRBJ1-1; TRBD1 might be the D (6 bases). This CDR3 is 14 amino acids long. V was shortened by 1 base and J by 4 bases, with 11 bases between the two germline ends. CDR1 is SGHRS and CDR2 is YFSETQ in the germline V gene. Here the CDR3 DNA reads TGCGCCAGCAGCTTGATGGGGGCTGGCACTGAAGCTTTCTTT. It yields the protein CASSLMGAGTEAFF.

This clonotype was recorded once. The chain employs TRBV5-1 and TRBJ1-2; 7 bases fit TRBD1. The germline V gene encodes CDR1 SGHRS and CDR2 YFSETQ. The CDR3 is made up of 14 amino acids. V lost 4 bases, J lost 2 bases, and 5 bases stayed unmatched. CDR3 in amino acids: CASSGGTVNYGYTF. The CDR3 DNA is TGCGCCAGCAGCGGGGGGACAGTCAACTATGGCTACACCTTC.

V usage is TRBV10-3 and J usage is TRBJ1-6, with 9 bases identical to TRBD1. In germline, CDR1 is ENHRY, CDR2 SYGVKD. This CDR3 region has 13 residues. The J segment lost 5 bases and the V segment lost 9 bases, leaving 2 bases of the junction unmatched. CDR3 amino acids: CAMGTGHNSPLHF. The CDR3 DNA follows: TGTGCCATGGGGACAGGGCATAATTCACCCCTCCACTTT.

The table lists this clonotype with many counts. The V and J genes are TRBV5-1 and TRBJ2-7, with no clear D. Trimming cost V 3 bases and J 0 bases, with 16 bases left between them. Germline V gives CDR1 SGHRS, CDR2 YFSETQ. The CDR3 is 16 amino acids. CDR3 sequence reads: CASSSCTTVSSYEQYV. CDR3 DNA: TGCGCCAGCAGCTCCTGCACGACGGTTAGCTCCTACGAGCAGTACGTC.

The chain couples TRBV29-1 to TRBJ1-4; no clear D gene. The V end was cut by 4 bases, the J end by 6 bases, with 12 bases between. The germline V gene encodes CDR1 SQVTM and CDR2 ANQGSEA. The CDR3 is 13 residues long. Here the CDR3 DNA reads TGCAGCGTTGCGGCGGGATTGGATGAAAAACTGTTTTTT. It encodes CSVAAGLDEKLFF.

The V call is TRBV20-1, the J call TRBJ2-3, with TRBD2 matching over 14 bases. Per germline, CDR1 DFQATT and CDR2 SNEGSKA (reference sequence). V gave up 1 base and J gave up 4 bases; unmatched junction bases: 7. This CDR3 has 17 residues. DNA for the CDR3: TGCAGTGCTAGAGGCGGACTAGCGGGGGGTGTTGCAGATACGCAGTATTTT. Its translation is CSARGGLAGGVADTQYF.

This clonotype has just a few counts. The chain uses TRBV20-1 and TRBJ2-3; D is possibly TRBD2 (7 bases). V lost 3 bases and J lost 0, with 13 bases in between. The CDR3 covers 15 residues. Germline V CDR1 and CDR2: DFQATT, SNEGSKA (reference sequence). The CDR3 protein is CSASGGAGSTDTQYF. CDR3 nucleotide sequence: TGCAGTGCTAGTGGGGGGGCGGGAAGCACAGATACGCAGTATTTT.

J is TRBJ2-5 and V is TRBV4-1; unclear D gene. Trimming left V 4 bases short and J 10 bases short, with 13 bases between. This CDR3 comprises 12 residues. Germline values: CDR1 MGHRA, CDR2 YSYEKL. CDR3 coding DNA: TGCGCCAGCAGCCTACCAGGCCCGGACCAGTACTTC. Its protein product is CASSLPGPDQYF.